In this sample, the clone carrying this TCR beta chain turned up a few times. Its antigen is currently unknown. In germline, CDR1 is KGHSH, CDR2 LQKENI. The CDR3 length is 19 residues. The trim removed 2 bases at V and 1 base at J, leaving 12 bases unmatched. Patients showing uncontrolled infection, other autoimmune disease, pregnancy or lactation were ineligible. Each diagnosis was grounded in clinical symptoms, serum thyroxine and TRAb, thyroid ultrasound, and orbital computed tomography. This specimen comes from a study of T cells in Graves' hyperthyroidism and ophthalmopathy. Study-wide findings and caveats: The authors' 13 V-J model separated ophthalmopathy from stable hyperthyroidism.

Amplification yielded TCR beta CDR3 regions, with RNA transcripts as the source. Researchers ran a first-round RT-PCR on the TCR CDR3 using the HTBI primer set. Via MiXCR, TCRdb re-called the multiplex PCR reads, giving one row per CDR3 protein. The data show more than 450,000 distinct CDR3 sequences, with just under 20% seen just once and less than 55% held by the top ten. This sequence joins TRBV18 and TRBJ2-4; 9 bases are a match to TRBD2. Sequencing was performed on blood. This receptor was identified in a man aged 35 to 55 with Graves' ophthalmopathy. The CDR3 loop is CASSPRASGTHQAKNIQYF. CDR3 nucleotide sequence: TGTGCCAGCTCACCAAGGGCTAGCGGGACCCACCAGGCCAAAAACATTCAGTACTTC.